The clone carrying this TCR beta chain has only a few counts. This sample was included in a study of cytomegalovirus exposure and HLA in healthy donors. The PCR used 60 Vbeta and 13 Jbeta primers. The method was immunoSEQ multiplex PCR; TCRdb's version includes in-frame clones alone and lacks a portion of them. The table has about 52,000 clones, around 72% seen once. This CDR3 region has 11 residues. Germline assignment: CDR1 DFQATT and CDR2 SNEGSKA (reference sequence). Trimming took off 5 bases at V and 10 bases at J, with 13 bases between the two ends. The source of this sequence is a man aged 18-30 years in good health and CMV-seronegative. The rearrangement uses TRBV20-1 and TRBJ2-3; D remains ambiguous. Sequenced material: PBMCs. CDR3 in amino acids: CSAALVGPQYF. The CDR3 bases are TGCAGTGCTGCCCTCGTTGGCCCGCAGTATTTT.